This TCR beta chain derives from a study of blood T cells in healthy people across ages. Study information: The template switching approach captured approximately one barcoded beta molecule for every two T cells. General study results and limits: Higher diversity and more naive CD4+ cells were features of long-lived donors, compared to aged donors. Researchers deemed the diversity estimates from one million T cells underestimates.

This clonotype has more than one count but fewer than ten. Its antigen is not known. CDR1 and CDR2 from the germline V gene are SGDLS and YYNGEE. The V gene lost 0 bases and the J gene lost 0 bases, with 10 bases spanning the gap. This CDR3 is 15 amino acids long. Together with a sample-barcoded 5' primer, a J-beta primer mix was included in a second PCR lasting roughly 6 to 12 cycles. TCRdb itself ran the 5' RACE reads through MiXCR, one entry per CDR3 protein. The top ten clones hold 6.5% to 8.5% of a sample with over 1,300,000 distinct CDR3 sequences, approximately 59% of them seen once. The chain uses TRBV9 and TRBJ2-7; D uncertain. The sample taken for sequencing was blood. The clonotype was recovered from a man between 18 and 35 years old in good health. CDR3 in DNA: TGTGCCAGCAGCGTAGCAGAAACCAGCTCCTACGAGCAGTACTTC. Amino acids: CASSVAETSSYEQYF. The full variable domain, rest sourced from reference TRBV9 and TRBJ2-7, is DSGVTQTPKHLITATGQRVTLRCSPRSGDLSVYWYQQSLDQGLQFLIQYYNGEERAKGNILERFSAQQFPDLHSELNLSSLELGDSALYFCASSVAETSSYEQYFGPGTRLTVT.